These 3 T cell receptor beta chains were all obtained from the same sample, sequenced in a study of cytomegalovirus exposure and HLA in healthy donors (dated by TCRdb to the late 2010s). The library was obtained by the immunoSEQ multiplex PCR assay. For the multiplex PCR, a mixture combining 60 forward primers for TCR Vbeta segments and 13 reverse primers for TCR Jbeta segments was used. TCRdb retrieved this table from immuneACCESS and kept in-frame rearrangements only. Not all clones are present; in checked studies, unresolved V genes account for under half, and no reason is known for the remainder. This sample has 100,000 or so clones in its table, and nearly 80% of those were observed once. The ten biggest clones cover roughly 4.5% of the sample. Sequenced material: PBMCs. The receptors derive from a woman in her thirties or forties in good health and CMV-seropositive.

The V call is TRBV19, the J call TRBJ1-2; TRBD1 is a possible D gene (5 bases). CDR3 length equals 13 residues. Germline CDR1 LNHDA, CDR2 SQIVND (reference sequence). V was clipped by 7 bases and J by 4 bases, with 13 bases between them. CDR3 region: CASTADSSYGYTF. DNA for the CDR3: TGTGCCAGTACCGCCGACAGTTCCTATGGCTACACCTTC.

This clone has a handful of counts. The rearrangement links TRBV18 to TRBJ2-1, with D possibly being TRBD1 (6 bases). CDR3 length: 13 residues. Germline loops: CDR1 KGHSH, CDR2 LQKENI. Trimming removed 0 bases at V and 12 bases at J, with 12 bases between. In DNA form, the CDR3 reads TGTGCCAGCTCACCACCGGCAGGGGAAGGGCAGTTCTTC. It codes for CASSPPAGEGQFF.

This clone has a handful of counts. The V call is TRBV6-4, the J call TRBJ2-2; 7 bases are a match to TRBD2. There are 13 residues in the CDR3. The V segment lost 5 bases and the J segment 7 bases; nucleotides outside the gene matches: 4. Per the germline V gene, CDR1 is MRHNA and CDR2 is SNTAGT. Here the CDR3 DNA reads TGTGCCAGCAGTACAGGCGGGAGCGGGGAGCTGTTTTTT. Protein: CASSTGGSGELFF.